Listed here is a single T cell receptor beta chain. Its antigen remains undetermined. Base quality data are lacking; no much larger clone is found one base away. The record originates from a study of CD8+CD57+ T cells in acquired aplastic anemia (dated by TCRdb to the late 2010s). In terms of the full investigation: DNA extracted from sorted CD4+ and CD8+ cells had a mean of about 3.2 ug, with a range of about 0.2 to 30 ug. Mean read counts for healthy donor samples were some 10 million for CD4+ cells and roughly 12 million for CD8+ cells. The study at large found these results: Roughly 29 CD8+ CDR3 sequences were found to be shared between patients and controls, but these sequences appeared to be highly expressed in patients and within the immunodominant clones of the patients. No significant difference in CD8+ Simpson's diversity was found between patients and healthy controls (P=0.060).

TCR beta VDJ combination and CDR3 sequence profiling used genomic DNA as the template. TCR repertoire sequencing was run on an Illumina HiSeq 2000. The original pipeline was this. Repertoires were assessed using TRBV/TRBJ rearrangement plots, CDR3 size and DJ length profiles, and Simpson's diversity index. The immunodominant clone was defined as the most abundant DNA sequence in deep sequencing data. CDR3 amino acid sequences were screened for sharing across subjects and were compared with published repertoires and the VDJdb database. Using fastp trimming at Q25 and MiXCR clonotype assembly, TCRdb reanalyzed the public sequencing data and kept in-frame beta chains. Rows are unified per CDR3 protein, each entry keeping the most common DNA and genes. The V and J calls follow TCRdb's processing rather than the paper's. The table for this sample lists about 190,000 distinct CDR3 sequences; approximately 49% of them were counted only once. The ten biggest clones cover about 16% of the sample.

V is pared back by 5 bases and J by 3 bases, with 14 bases lying between the germline termini. The germline V gene (reference sequence) supplies CDR1 SEHNR and CDR2 FQNEAQ. From the cysteine up to the phenylalanine, the CDR3 has a length of 14 residues. The CDR3 DNA has 42 bases and is translated from base 1. The study deep-sequenced TCR repertoires of sorted CD4+ and CD8+ blood T cells from severe aplastic anemia patients and healthy subjects. Ficoll-Paque density gradient centrifugation was used to isolate peripheral blood mononuclear cells. Before DNA was extracted, CD4+ and CD8+ T cells were sorted using either FACS or magnetic beads.

Sequencing input: sorted CD4+, CD8+, or CD8+CD57+ T cells (not recorded which) from PBMCs. Recombination joined TRBV7-9 with TRBJ2-7, with an unclear D gene assignment. The sequence derives from a human donor in good health, serving as a control. Here the CDR3 is given as CASSADRSDYEQYF. The sequence in DNA is TGTGCCAGCAGCGCCGACCGATCCGACTACGAGCAGTACTTC.